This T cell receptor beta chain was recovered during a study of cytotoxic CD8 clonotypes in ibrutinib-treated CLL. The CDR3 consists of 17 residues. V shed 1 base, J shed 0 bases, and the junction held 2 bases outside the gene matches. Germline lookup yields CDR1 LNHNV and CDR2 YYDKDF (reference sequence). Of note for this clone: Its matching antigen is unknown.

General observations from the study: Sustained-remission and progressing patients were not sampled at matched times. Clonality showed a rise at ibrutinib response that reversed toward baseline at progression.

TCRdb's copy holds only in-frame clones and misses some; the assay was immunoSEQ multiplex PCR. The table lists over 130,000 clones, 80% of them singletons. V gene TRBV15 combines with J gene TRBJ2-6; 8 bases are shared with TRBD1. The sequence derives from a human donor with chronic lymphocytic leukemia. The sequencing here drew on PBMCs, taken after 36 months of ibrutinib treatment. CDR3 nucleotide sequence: TGTGCCACCAGCAGAGGGACAGGGAGCTCTGGGGCCAACGTCCTGACTTTC. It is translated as CATSRGTGSSGANVLTF. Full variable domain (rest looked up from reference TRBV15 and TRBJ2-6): DAMVIQNPRYQVTQFGKPVTLSCSQTLNHNVMYWYQQKSSQAPKLLFHYYDKDFNNEADTPDNFQSRRPNTSFCFLDIRSPGLGDTAMYLCATSRGTGSSGANVLTFGAGSRLTVL.